Below, 3 T cell receptor beta chains from the same sample are listed, as sequenced in a study of cytomegalovirus exposure and HLA in healthy donors. The primer mix had 60 Vbeta and 13 Jbeta primers. Clones were sequenced by immunoSEQ multiplex PCR, and TCRdb holds only the in-frame ones, with some missing. There are around 130,000 clones in the sample; around 80% occur only once, and about 3% lies in the top ten. The material sequenced was PBMCs. The receptors were gathered from a young woman in good health and CMV-seropositive.

This chain connects TRBV29-1 to TRBJ2-5, with D maybe TRBD2 (5 bases). CDR1 is SQVTM, CDR2 ANQGSEA, per germline. The CDR3 is 12 residues long. V was cut by 4 bases and J by 2 bases, with 8 bases left in between. The CDR3 is CSVGSGQETQYF. The CDR3 DNA reads TGCAGCGTTGGTTCGGGGCAAGAGACCCAGTACTTC.

The genes are TRBV9 and TRBJ2-7, with D perhaps matching TRBD1 (5 bases). V was cut by 4 bases and J by 10 bases, with 12 bases left in between. There are 11 residues in the CDR3. The germline V gene has CDR1 SGDLS and CDR2 YYNGEE. For the CDR3, the DNA is TGTGCCAGCAGCCATGCAGGGAAACAGTACTTC. It yields the protein CASSHAGKQYF.

This chain joins TRBV7-9 and TRBJ2-1; 8 bases are shared with TRBD2. The CDR3 runs to 15 residues. V lost 5 bases and J lost 1; bases outside the gene matches: 4. Germline V gene sequence: CDR1 SEHNR, CDR2 FQNEAQ (reference sequence). The chain's CDR3 is CASSQTSASYNEQFF. In DNA form, the CDR3 reads TGTGCCAGCAGCCAGACTAGCGCGTCCTACAATGAGCAGTTCTTC.